The T cell receptor beta chain under discussion was sequenced for a study of blood T cell repertoires in COVID-19 (dated by TCRdb to about 2020). As for the study more broadly: Collaborator samples came from the United States, Italy and Spain and covered acute and convalescent phases of COVID-19. The material from the prospective study consisted of cDNA or gDNA derived from T cells, B-cell-depleted T cells, or PBMCs. The dataset comprised deeply sampled blood TCRbeta repertoires from subjects exposed to, actively infected with, or recovered from COVID-19. The repertoires were released in a freely available public database meant as a resource for research on the immune response to SARS-CoV-2. Samples were obtained from the ongoing ImmuneRACE study (first 160 participants) and from over 1,000 subjects provided by 6 global collaborators. Nearly every sample came with metadata listing a de-identified subject ID, COVID-19 status, age in years and sex. Where available, HLA class I and class II types were taken from metadata supplied by the sample provider and were not determined by assay-based typing.

Participants in the prospective study were enrolled through a virtual design, were aged roughly 18 to 90 years, and lived in roughly 24 United States geographic areas. In the prospective study, participants were assigned to cohorts based on the clinical history participants reported in a screening survey and a study questionnaire. Each participant in the prospective study had whole blood, serum and a nasopharyngeal or oropharyngeal swab collected by mobile phlebotomists. Over a 2-month period, participants in the prospective study had the option of providing additional blood draws and questionnaires. Prospective study blood samples were shipped either frozen or at room temperature before DNA extraction. This clone showed up just once. Its target antigen remains unknown. The record has no base qualities; no much larger clone is one base away. TCRbeta CDR3 regions were amplified from genomic DNA using the immunoSEQ Assay, a bias-controlled multiplex PCR. As for how the authors treated the data: The number of nucleated cells in each sample was estimated from the amplification of reference gene primers within the assay. Sequence reads were collapsed and filtered to measure the absolute abundance of every unique TCRbeta CDR3 rearrangement. For each sample, productive Simpson clonality was calculated as the square root of Simpson's diversity index over productive rearrangements. Not all clones reach the TCRdb copy of this immuneACCESS table, which keeps in-frame sequences only. Checked studies attribute under half of the gap to unresolved V genes and leave the rest unexplained. The V and J calls and clone size are taken from that table; D and trimming were inferred from the DNA. In this sample the table shows 470,000 or so clones, roughly 85% of which occur a single time. Just under 2% of the sample lies in the top ten.

What the research found in general, with its limitations: Clinical and demographic metadata were provided uncurated, with the amount varying by source and participant.

V drops 1 base and J drops 0 bases, leaving 12 bases in between. Looking up the germline V gene (reference sequence) yields CDR1 LNHDA and CDR2 SQIVND. Including the terminal cysteine and phenylalanine, the CDR3 comprises 16 residues. The retained sequence is limited to the CDR3, 48 bases, with the frame set at the first base. The sequence derives from a woman younger than 35 with acute COVID-19. Sequences were obtained from PBMCs or T cells enriched from blood (not recorded which). The V and J segments used are TRBV19 and TRBJ1-1; D gene: possibly TRBD1, on 6 matching bases. Here the CDR3 is given as CASSIGTGTLNTEAFF. In nucleotides, the sequence is TGTGCCAGTAGTATAGGTACCGGGACACTGAACACTGAAGCTTTCTTT.